This T cell receptor delta chain was captured in a study of gamma-delta T cells after stem cell transplantation. TCRdb redid the clone calls on the RT-PCR reads with CATT. The table has about 5,400 delta-chain clones, 9.5% to 10% seen once. With 3 bases clipped from V and 0 bases from J, the junction kept 20 bases outside the gene matches. The CDR3 spans 20 residues. Germline CDR1 reads GEAIGNYY; CDR2 reads EKD. What was sequenced was gamma-delta T cells. The source is a human donor. It is not recorded whose cells these are; they may come from a transplant donor. The chain uses TRDV2 and TRDJ1; the match to TRDD3 covers 8 bases. The CDR3, as DNA: TGTGCCTGTGACCTCGCGGGTCGTGGTACTGGGGGCCACTACACCGATAAACTCATCTTT. Its translation is CACDLAGRGTGGHYTDKLIF.